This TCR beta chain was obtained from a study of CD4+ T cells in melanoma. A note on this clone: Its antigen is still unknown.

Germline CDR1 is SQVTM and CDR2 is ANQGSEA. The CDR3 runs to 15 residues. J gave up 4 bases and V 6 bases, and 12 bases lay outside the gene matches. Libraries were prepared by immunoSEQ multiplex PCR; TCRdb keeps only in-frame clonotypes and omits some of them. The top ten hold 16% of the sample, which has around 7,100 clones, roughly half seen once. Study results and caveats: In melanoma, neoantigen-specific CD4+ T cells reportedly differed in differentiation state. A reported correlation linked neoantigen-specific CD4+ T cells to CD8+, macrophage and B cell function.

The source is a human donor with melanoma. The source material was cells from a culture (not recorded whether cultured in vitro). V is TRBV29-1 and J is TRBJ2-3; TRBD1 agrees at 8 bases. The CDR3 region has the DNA TGCAGCGTAGACAGGGGCGGAATAGGGGCAGATACGCAGTATTTT. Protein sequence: CSVDRGGIGADTQYF.